This TCR beta chain was sequenced during a study of regulatory T cells in long-lasting Graves disease. Per the germline V gene, CDR1 is SNHLY and CDR2 is FYNNEI. The J segment lost 6 bases and the V segment lost 1 base, leaving 2 bases of the junction unmatched. This CDR3 is built from 14 residues. As to time point: persistent/refractory GD, antithyroid drugs over 5 years with positive TRAb. PBMC-derived RNA was used for the TCR library. Investigators prepared the TCR beta libraries by applying iRepertoire HTBI primers and Arm-PCR of CDR3 regions. Per the original data handling: Analysis of the samples identified around 64 TRBV and 13 to 15 TRBJ segments. Each CDR3 protein gets one entry after TCRdb re-called the multiplex PCR reads with MiXCR. The V and J calls, along with clone size, are taken from TCRdb and not from the paper's own processing. The sample shows over 650,000 distinct CDR3 sequences, around 30% of them seen only once.

Study results and limitations: Gene preferences differed: TRBV28, TRBJ1-2, TRBJ2-5 in persistent cases.

This clonotype was seen more than once but under ten times. Its antigen is unknown. Sequenced material: peripheral blood mononuclear cells (PBMCs), taken when the disease was refractory, from a patient treated with antithyroid drugs. The chain combines TRBV2 with TRBJ1-4; 7 bases align to TRBD1. This TCR derives from a female donor with Graves disease. The DNA of the CDR3 is TGTGCCAGCAGTGAAGTGCAGGGGGATGAAAAACTGTTTTTT. This encodes CASSEVQGDEKLFF.